These T cell receptor beta chains were read from a single sample in a study of blood T cell repertoires in COVID-19. Some clones are missing from TCRdb's copy, which holds only in-frame ones; the method was immunoSEQ multiplex PCR. The table shows 100,000 or so clones, with 86% occurring only once. Sequencing was done on a sample of PBMCs or T cells enriched from blood (not recorded which). These receptors all come from a woman aged 45-60 years who had recovered from COVID-19. Each CDR3 is given without its conserved first and last residue.

v_gene: TRBV5-4
j_gene: TRBJ2-7
CDR3aa: ASSDNRRAYEQY

v_gene: TRBV5-4
j_gene: TRBJ1-4
CDR3aa: ASSLAGANEKLF

v_gene: TRBV5-4
j_gene: TRBJ1-3
CDR3aa: ASSWGQGAGNTIY

v_gene: TRBV19
j_gene: TRBJ2-1
CDR3aa: ASSKGAGGYYNEQF

v_gene: TRBV15
j_gene: TRBJ1-1
CDR3aa: ATSDGAGINTEAF

v_gene: TRBV28
j_gene: TRBJ2-1
CDR3aa: ASSFYGFLGQAF

v_gene: TRBV27
j_gene: TRBJ2-5
CDR3aa: ASSFRGLQTQY

v_gene: TRBV24-1
j_gene: TRBJ2-2
CDR3aa: ATSDGRDRVAGELF

v_gene: TRBV27
j_gene: TRBJ1-3
CDR3aa: ASSMNRGISGNTIY

v_gene: TRBV18
j_gene: TRBJ2-2
CDR3aa: ASSPAKTGELF